This TCR beta chain came from a study of blood T cells in healthy people across ages (dated by TCRdb to between 2015 and 2016). About the full investigation: Template switching captured roughly one uniquely barcoded TCR beta cDNA molecule per two T cells in model experiments. Age-related changes in TCR beta repertoire diversity were measured in the study by deep sequencing normalized with unique cDNA molecular identifiers. Two additional independent replicas of 1 million unique cDNA reads from the same blood draw were analyzed for two donors (one aged 18 to 30 and one aged 80 or older). To avoid experimental bias, donors of different ages were spread randomly across the sequencing lanes. Donors were grouped into four age groups: young (average roughly 17 years), middle-aged (roughly 37), aged (around 60) and long-lived (about 82).

The CDR3 starts with the cysteine, ends with the phenylalanine, and has 13 residues. Only the CDR3 DNA is retained, 39 bases long and in frame from the first base. From the germline V gene (reference sequence), CDR1 is DFQATT and CDR2 is SNEGSKA. The trim is 3 bases for V and 2 bases for J, with a gap of 7 bases between the germline ends. Donors were approximately 42 systemically healthy Caucasian individuals from Russia aged roughly 6 to 100 years. Each donor gave approximately 9.3 milliliters of peripheral blood, collected into EDTA-treated Vacutainer tubes. Ficoll-Paque density-gradient centrifugation was used to isolate PBMCs, with at least 7 million per sample. Trizol reagent was used to extract total RNA from the PBMCs, yielding at least 5 micrograms per sample. The percentages of naive CD45RAhigh/CD27high T cells were determined by flow cytometry on a PBMC aliquot from every donor. Library creation used 5' RACE. The sequencer was an Illumina HiSeq 2500. A second PCR of 7 to 11 cycles was performed with a sample-barcoded 5' primer and a J-beta primer mix. Each TCR beta cDNA molecule received a unique molecular identifier from a template-switch 5' adaptor carrying 12 random nucleotides. Each sample yielded at least 2.5 million CDR3-containing paired-end reads. All of the RNA was converted into first-strand cDNA using the Mint cDNA synthesis kit, with a TRBC-specific oligonucleotide serving as the primer. All cDNA was treated with uracil-DNA glycosylase and then went through a first 18-cycle PCR with the universal primers M1SS and BC2_uni_R. The authors' pipeline ran thus. Each sample was normalized by randomly selecting 1 million high-quality reads, each carrying a distinct molecular identifier. Instead of being binned into consensus sequences, reads with shared molecular identifiers were discarded. MiTCR, set to a Q25 quality threshold and the strictest error-elimination algorithm, was used for CDR3 identification, clonotype clustering and error correction. A nonparametric unseen species model using Euler transformation provided a lower-bound estimate of total TCR beta diversity. The public reads were reprocessed in TCRdb via fastp at Q25 and MiXCR, keeping in-frame beta chains. Entries are consolidated by CDR3 protein sequence, retaining the most common genes and DNA. These V and J calls originate from TCRdb's pipeline instead of the authors' own analysis. The sample table records about 570,000 distinct CDR3 sequences; 25% to 30% of these occur just once. The top ten clonotypes cover about 18% of the sample.

The paper's findings and limits, for the study overall: There was a strong correlation between observed TCR beta diversity and the percentage of naive T cells measured by flow cytometry. Compared with the aged group, the long-lived group had more naive CD4+ T cells, fewer expanded clones and increased TCR diversity, a pattern suggesting age selection. Because donor CMV infection status was unknown, age-related changes in expanded clonotypes were potentially confounded. Conclusive comparison of naive and antigen-experienced compartments was prevented by the profiling of bulk unsorted PBMCs. As age increased, observed TCR beta diversity per million T cells dropped in a roughly linear way, and a significant reduction was already evident by age roughly 40. Estimates of total diversity based on one million sequenced T cells were regarded as lower bounds and as underestimates.

Worth noting for this clonotype: Its recognized antigen is unknown. No much larger clone exists at a distance of one base, and base qualities are not known.

The chain uses TRBV20-1 and TRBJ2-2, and TRBD1 may be the D gene, going by 5 matching bases. This sequence was found in a woman aged 70-85 years in good health. Sequencing was performed on blood. The nucleotides read TGCAGTGCTAGCAGGGCTAACACCGGGGAGCTGTTTTTT. Protein translation: CSASRANTGELFF.